A single sample is the source of the 30 T cell receptor beta chains below, sequenced in a study of shared clonotypes between healthy human individuals. The assay was immunoSEQ multiplex PCR, and TCRdb's table has in-frame clones only and misses some. The table includes about 2 million clones, 85% to 95% detected once. Sequenced input: naive CD4+ T cells sorted from blood. Stated subset: CD45RA+ positively selected. These receptors were obtained from a man aged 18-30 years in good health.

This clone came up once. The rearrangement uses TRBV9 and TRBJ2-2; 7 bases map to TRBD2. V gave up 4 bases and J gave up 0 bases; unmatched junction bases: 12. The CDR3 length is 18 residues. The germline V gene encodes CDR1 SGDLS and CDR2 YYNGEE. The CDR3 protein is CASSSTGGLPSNTGELFF. The CDR3 DNA is TGTGCCAGCAGCTCAACTGGGGGACTACCGTCGAACACCGGGGAGCTGTTTTTT.

With respect to this clone: This may be a read error: a much more frequent sequence differs by one nucleotide. The sample holds other DNA sequences that translate to the same CDR3. The chain combines TRBV5-1 with TRBJ2-3; 12 bases are shared with TRBD2. The V gene's germline CDR1 is SGHRS and CDR2 YFSETQ. V lost 4 bases and J lost 4; bases outside the gene matches: 4. The CDR3 contains 15 residues. In nucleotides, the CDR3 is TGCGCCAGCAGCACCGGGACTAGCGGGCCAGATACGCAGTATTTT. Its protein is CASSTGTSGPDTQYF. Based on the CDR3 plus reference TRBV5-1 and TRBJ2-3, the full variable domain is KAGVTQTPRYLIKTRGQQVTLSCSPISGHRSVSWYQQTPGQGLQFLFEYFSETQRNKGNFPGRFSGRQFSNSRSEMNVSTLELGDSALYLCASSTGTSGPDTQYFGPGTRLTVL.

This chain uses TRBV11-1 with TRBJ2-7; D uncertain. Germline lookup yields CDR1 SGHAT and CDR2 FQDESV (reference sequence). V lost 3 bases to trimming and J lost 2 bases, with 11 bases between them. The CDR3 sequence is 14 residues long. This CDR3 is CASSFTESAYEQYF. DNA for the CDR3: TGTGCCAGCAGCTTCACAGAGTCAGCCTACGAGCAGTACTTC.

V is TRBV12-2 and J is TRBJ1-1; the tabulated D call, TRBD1, remains unverified against the DNA. TRBV12-2 is designated a pseudogene. The CDR3 is 15 amino acids. CDR3 loop: CASRLRFPGGAEAFF. For the CDR3, the DNA is TGTGCAAGTCGCTTAAGGTTCCCAGGGGGCGCTGAAGCTTTCTTT.

This clone was counted once. This chain links TRBV27 with TRBJ2-7, with D perhaps TRBD2 (6 bases). Germline assignment: CDR1 MNHEY and CDR2 SMNVEV (reference sequence). Between the trimmed V and J ends, which lost 2 bases and 2 bases, there was a span of 13 bases. There are 15 residues in the CDR3. CDR3 nucleotide sequence: TGTGCCAGCAGTTTAGGGGGGAACGGGGCCTACGAGCAGTACTTC. Amino acids: CASSLGGNGAYEQYF.

The chain combines TRBV30 with TRBJ2-5; D gene uncertain. Germline V lookup: CDR1 GTSNPN, CDR2 SVGIG (reference sequence). This CDR3 is built from 12 residues. Trimming cost V 1 base and J 4 bases, with 7 bases left between them. The DNA for the CDR3 is TGTGCCTGGAGTGCAAATATAGAGACCCAGTACTTC. Its protein product is CAWSANIETQYF.

The chain carries TRBV5-1 and TRBJ1-6; 8 positions agree with TRBD1. CDR3 size: 14 residues. The germline gives CDR1 SGHRS, CDR2 YFSETQ. The trim removed 0 bases at V and 9 bases at J, leaving 2 bases unmatched. DNA for the CDR3: TGCGCCAGCAGCTTGGACAGGGGGATTTCACCCCTCCACTTT. Translating it yields CASSLDRGISPLHF.

J is TRBJ1-1 and V is TRBV11-1, with D maybe TRBD1 (5 bases). Germline CDR1 and CDR2: SGHAT and FQDESV (reference sequence). The V end lost 1 base, the J end lost 1 base, and 7 bases lay between the germline ends. The CDR3 sequence is 14 residues long. In DNA, the CDR3 is TGTGCCAGCAGCTTAGAACAGGAGAACACTGAAGCTTTCTTT. Amino acids: CASSLEQENTEAFF.

The rearrangement links TRBV5-6 to TRBJ2-2; TRBD2 matches at 8 bases. The CDR3 runs to 14 residues. The germline V gene encodes CDR1 SGHDT and CDR2 YYEEEE. With 3 bases clipped from V and 5 bases from J, the junction kept 3 bases outside the gene matches. CDR3 DNA: TGTGCCAGCAGCTCGGGACTAGTAACCGGGGAGCTGTTTTTT. Translated, it gives CASSSGLVTGELFF.

The rearrangement links TRBV7-9 to TRBJ2-5; TRBD2 might be the D (6 bases). Per the germline V gene, CDR1 is SEHNR and CDR2 is FQNEAQ (reference sequence). Between the trimmed V and J ends, which lost 1 base and 4 bases, there was a span of 16 bases. The CDR3 is 16 residues long. Here the CDR3 reads CASSLVVSGILETQYF. Here the CDR3 DNA reads TGTGCCAGCAGCTTAGTTGTTAGCGGAATACTAGAGACCCAGTACTTC.

This rearrangement joins TRBV7-6 to TRBJ2-3, with 11 bases identical to TRBD2. V lost 5 bases to trimming and J lost 4 bases; unmatched junction nucleotides: 14. This CDR3 comprises 18 residues. CDR1 and CDR2 (germline): SGHVS, FNYEAQ. Here the CDR3 DNA reads TGTGCCAGCAGCCAATATAACCCCGGGACTAGCGGTCCAGATACGCAGTATTTT. Its protein product is CASSQYNPGTSGPDTQYF.

The V gene is TRBV7-2, the J gene TRBJ1-3; a possible D gene is TRBD1 (5 bases). The V end was cut by 5 bases, the J end by 0 bases, with 14 bases between. The CDR3 runs to 16 residues. Per the germline V gene, CDR1 is SGHTA and CDR2 is FQGNSA. DNA for the CDR3: TGTGCCAGCAGCCTAACCGGGACCAACTCTGGAAACACCATATATTTT. Its protein product is CASSLTGTNSGNTIYF. Combining the CDR3 with reference TRBV7-2 and TRBJ1-3 gives the whole variable domain GAGVSQSPSNKVTEKGKDVELRCDPISGHTALYWYRQSLGQGLEFLIYFQGNSAPDKSGLPSDRFSAERTGGSVSTLTIQRTQQEDSAVYLCASSLTGTNSGNTIYFGEGSWLTVV.

V is TRBV7-2 and J is TRBJ1-4; 7 positions match TRBD1. Germline loops: CDR1 SGHTA, CDR2 FQGNSA. The CDR3 length is 14 residues. J was trimmed by 2 bases and V by 5 bases; bases with no gene match: 2. CDR3 DNA sequence: TGTGCCAGCAGCCAGACAGGGACTAATGAAAAACTGTTTTTT. Residues: CASSQTGTNEKLFF.

The rearrangement joins TRBV7-2 to TRBJ2-7; tentative D call: TRBD1 (6 bases). Between the trimmed V and J ends, which lost 4 bases and 6 bases, there was a span of 13 bases. There are 13 residues in the CDR3. From germline, CDR1 is SGHTA and CDR2 FQGNSA. The CDR3 coding sequence is TGTGCCAGCAGCTCAGGGGCGGGTTTCGAGCAGTACTTC. This sequence encodes CASSSGAGFEQYF.

As regards this clone: The same CDR3 arises from other DNA sequences in this sample as well. The rearrangement uses TRBV19 and TRBJ2-2; TRBD1 might be the D (5 bases). CDR3 length: 14 amino acids. CDR1 and CDR2 from the germline V gene are LNHDA and SQIVND (reference sequence). The ends were cut back, 6 bases at V and 1 base at J, with 9 bases in the middle. CDR3 region: CASSPDRNTGELFF. CDR3 in DNA: TGTGCCAGTAGCCCCGACAGGAACACCGGGGAGCTGTTTTTT.

V is TRBV27 and J is TRBJ1-2; D is possibly TRBD1 (6 bases). V was cut by 8 bases and J by 4 bases, with 14 bases left in between. The CDR3 is made up of 13 amino acids. Germline lookup yields CDR1 MNHEY and CDR2 SMNVEV (reference sequence). The CDR3 here is CASAKTGSYGYTF. CDR3 nucleotides: TGTGCCAGCGCGAAGACAGGAAGCTATGGCTACACCTTC.

This clone was detected only once. V and J are TRBV11-2 and TRBJ1-4, with D possibly matching TRBD1 (6 bases). V was clipped by 1 base and J by 8 bases, with 8 bases between them. The CDR3 has 13 residues. Germline CDR1 is SGHAT and CDR2 is FQNNGV. CDR3 sequence (DNA): TGTGCCAGCAGCTTAGGGACAGTGGAAAAACTGTTTTTT. Translated: CASSLGTVEKLFF.

The chain joins TRBV6-1 to TRBJ2-4, with D maybe TRBD2 (5 bases). CDR1 MNHNS and CDR2 SASEGT come from the germline V gene. Between the trimmed V and J ends, which lost 1 base and 7 bases, there was a span of 8 bases. The CDR3 length is 13 residues. CDR3 in DNA: TGTGCCAGCAGTGAAGTGACGGGGAACATTCAGTACTTC. It codes for CASSEVTGNIQYF.

The J gene is TRBJ1-4, the V gene TRBV7-9; TRBD1 matches 7 bases. The CDR3 is 15 amino acids. V dropped 5 bases and J dropped 2; count of bases not matched to a gene: 5. CDR1 is SEHNR, CDR2 FQNEAQ, per germline (reference sequence). The CDR3 reads CASSATGRTNEKLFF. In DNA, the CDR3 is TGTGCCAGCAGCGCGACAGGGAGGACTAATGAAAAACTGTTTTTT.

The chain couples TRBV6-4 to TRBJ1-6; possibly TRBD1 for D (6 bases). The germline gives CDR1 MRHNA, CDR2 SNTAGT. The ends were cut back, 2 bases at V and 9 bases at J, with 11 bases in the middle. The CDR3 extends over 14 amino acids. The DNA of the CDR3 is TGTGCCAGCAGTGACGCGGCAGGGGCTTCACCCCTCCACTTT. Translated: CASSDAAGASPLHF.

This chain joins TRBV4-3 and TRBJ2-2; the D gene is possibly TRBD1 (6 bases). V dropped 2 bases and J dropped 1 base, with 8 bases sitting between them. The germline gives CDR1 LGHNA, CDR2 YSLEER. CDR3 size: 15 residues. CDR3 nucleotide sequence: TGCGCCAGCAGCCAACAGACAGGGAACACCGGGGAGCTGTTTTTT. Protein sequence: CASSQQTGNTGELFF.

The chain recombines TRBV19 with TRBJ2-5; 14 bases align to TRBD2. Germline lookup yields CDR1 LNHDA and CDR2 SQIVND (reference sequence). CDR3 length: 16 amino acids. Trimming cost V 3 bases and J 4 bases; bases outside gene matches: 4. Here the CDR3 DNA reads TGTGCCAGTAGTATGGGACTAGCGGGGGTTGGAGAGACCCAGTACTTC. Translation gives CASSMGLAGVGETQYF. The full variable domain, with the rest looked up from reference TRBV19 and TRBJ2-5, is DGGITQSPKYLFRKEGQNVTLSCEQNLNHDAMYWYRQDPGQGLRLIYYSQIVNDFQKGDIAEGYSVSREKKESFPLTVTSAQKNPTAFYLCASSMGLAGVGETQYFGPGTRLLVL.

The chain combines TRBV5-1 with TRBJ2-7; 10 bases map to TRBD2. The CDR3 extends over 14 amino acids. J gave up 5 bases and V 2 bases, and 4 bases lay outside the gene matches. From germline, CDR1 is SGHRS and CDR2 YFSETQ. CDR3 nucleotide sequence: TGCGCCAGCAGCTTTACTAGCGGGAACAACGAGCAGTACTTC. It is translated as CASSFTSGNNEQYF.

V and J are TRBV12-2 and TRBJ1-2. TRBV12-2 is a listed pseudogene. The CDR3 loop spans 11 amino acids. CDR3 loop: CASRLGDGYTF. CDR3 nucleotide sequence: TGTGCAAGTCGCTTAGGTGATGGCTACACCTTC.

The V gene is TRBV28, the J gene TRBJ2-3; no clear D. Germline CDR1 reads MDHEN; CDR2 reads SYDVKM. The V gene lost 4 bases and the J gene lost 0 bases, with 17 bases spanning the gap. The CDR3 runs to 17 residues. CDR3: CASSSSDSFSSTDTQYF. The CDR3 DNA follows: TGTGCCAGCAGTTCCTCCGACTCCTTTTCTAGCACAGATACGCAGTATTTT.

The chain has TRBV9 and TRBJ2-5, with 11 positions matching TRBD2. The CDR3 loop spans 16 amino acids. V was clipped by 3 bases and J by 2 bases; unmatched bases: 6. The germline V gene encodes CDR1 SGDLS and CDR2 YYNGEE. The CDR3: CASSARLAGPQETQYF. In nucleotides, the CDR3 is TGTGCCAGCAGCGCCCGACTAGCGGGACCACAAGAGACCCAGTACTTC.

The chain recombines TRBV18 with TRBJ2-7; D gene unclear. The CDR3 sequence is 14 residues long. Germline lookup yields CDR1 KGHSH and CDR2 LQKENI. V was trimmed by 2 bases and J by 3 bases, leaving 11 bases between them. The CDR3 nucleotides are TGTGCCAGCTCACCAGGGTCCCCTCTCTACGAGCAGTACTTC. Amino acids: CASSPGSPLYEQYF.

The CDR3 spells CAWSGDREDRNTIYF. The CDR3 coding sequence is TGTGCCTGGAGCGGGGACAGGGAAGACAGAAACACCATATATTTT. The rearrangement joins TRBV30 to TRBJ1-3, with 9 bases matching TRBD1. Trimming at V came to 3 bases and at J to 5 bases, leaving 8 bases not matched to a gene. This CDR3 comprises 15 residues. Germline V gives CDR1 GTSNPN, CDR2 SVGIG (reference sequence).

The chain uses TRBV30 and TRBJ1-1; the D is unclear. V was trimmed by 8 bases and J by 10 bases, leaving 17 bases between them. Germline-derived CDR1 and CDR2 are GTSNPN and SVGIG (reference sequence). This CDR3 contains 11 residues. CDR3: CATVPGRPAFF. The CDR3, as DNA: TGTGCCACTGTCCCGGGCCGCCCAGCTTTCTTT.

The rearrangement joins TRBV25-1 to TRBJ1-4; a weak D match, TRBD1 (6 bases). Germline V gene lookup returns CDR1 MGHDK and CDR2 SYGVNS. This CDR3 region has 14 residues. V was cut by 6 bases and J by 4 bases, with 12 bases left in between. CDR3 amino acids: CASRGRGGNEKLFF. CDR3 in DNA: TGTGCCAGCAGGGGGAGGGGGGGTAATGAAAAACTGTTTTTT.